This T cell receptor beta chain was profiled in a study of Graves' ophthalmopathy and Graves' hyperthyroidism (dated by TCRdb to 2017 to 2018). About the full investigation: Peripheral blood was collected before any treatment was given, at the time of initial diagnosis. In total, some 140 blood samples were TCR-sequenced: 40 to 45 ophthalmopathy, some 75 hyperthyroidism and approximately 17 hyperthyroidism-to-ophthalmopathy patients. An independent validation cohort comprised some 19 hyperthyroidism patients and over 15 patients who later progressed from hyperthyroidism to ophthalmopathy. Following sample collection, hyperthyroidism patients were given methimazole at a starting dose of 30 mg daily, and ophthalmopathy patients were given high-dose intravenous methylprednisolone. To explore V-J signatures distinguishing ophthalmopathy from hyperthyroidism, a discovery set of approximately 100 patients (about 41 ophthalmopathy, roughly 55 stable hyperthyroidism) was enrolled. To tell Graves' ophthalmopathy apart from Graves' hyperthyroidism, and to predict which patients would progress to ophthalmopathy, the study relied on TCR beta repertoire signatures. In a handful of hyperthyroidism patients, the T-cell repertoire of thyroid tissue was compared with the T-cell repertoire of blood. The 75 to 100 discovery patients were divided at random into training and test sets in a 7:3 ratio. Points the paper makes about the study in general: In validation, the model predicted ophthalmopathy progression with nearly 71% sensitivity and roughly 72% specificity; roughly 12 predicted patients were CT-confirmed with GO in a median of 6.5 months. Sample size was not predetermined statistically, and investigators were not blinded to group allocation. Most of the expanded thyroid clonotypes with a frequency above 0.001 were also detected in blood, and it was suggested that the thyroid immune response may be reflected by blood repertoires. The 13-signature model separated ophthalmopathy from stable hyperthyroidism with roughly 88% sensitivity and 81.08% specificity in cross-validation, and 80%/75% in the test set.

TCR beta CDR3 regions were amplified from RNA transcripts for repertoire sequencing. The first round of RT-PCR was done with HTBI primers and the Qiagen OneStep RT-PCR kit, and was followed by a second round of multiplex PCR, then size selection and purification. The libraries underwent paired-end sequencing with 100 bp reads on an Illumina HiSeq2000. In the paper's pipeline: SOAPnuke was used for read processing, and reads with adapters, uncalled bases, a mean Phred below 15, or no exact constant-primer or identifier match were discarded. COPE v1.2.5 was used to merge high-quality paired reads. Each unique nucleotide sequence was defined as a clonotype, and clonotypes were aligned to IMGT TRB V, D and J references with MiTCR v1.1. Only V-J combinations with frequency above 0.0001 were analysed, covering more than 99% of repertoires. A TCR clonal expansion and chaos score per V-J combination was defined as the ratio of F50 clonal expansion to chaos observed in the TCRdist matrix. Welch's t-statistics and random forest were used to narrow the features down to around twelve V-J combinations, which were then fed into a naive Bayes classifier. The Morisita-Horn index was used to measure how similar the thyroid and blood repertoires were. TCRdb handled the public reads itself, with Q25 trimming in fastp and clone calling in MiXCR, and kept productive beta chains. One record per CDR3 amino acid sequence lists the most common genes and DNA. The V and J calls shown here were made by TCRdb, not taken from the authors' results. Within this sample are approximately 210,000 distinct CDR3 sequences, with 25% to 30% of them counted one time only. Of the sample, 9.1% is held by the ten largest clones.

Details on this clonotype: The antigen this receptor binds is unknown. No base-level quality is on record; no much larger clone is a single base apart.

Sequences DFQATT (CDR1) and SNEGSKA (CDR2) are obtained from the germline V gene (reference sequence). V ends up 1 base short and J 0 bases short, with an unmatched junction base count of 10. The CDR3 covers 17 residues, taking in both the cysteine and the phenylalanine. Kept here is only the CDR3 DNA, which spans 51 bases and is read in frame from base 1. Ophthalmopathy patients were characterized by moderately to severely active disease, a Clinical Activity Score of at least 3, a NOSPECS grade of at least 4, and a disease duration under 3 months. Patients with other autoimmune diseases, uncontrolled infections, pregnancy or lactation were excluded from the study. Diagnosis was based on clinical symptoms, serum thyroxine, TRAb, thyroid ultrasound and orbital computed tomography. PBMCs were isolated from approximately 10 ml of fresh peripheral blood by Ficoll-Paque density gradient centrifugation. Trizol reagent was used to extract the total RNA, and its quality was then checked on an Agilent 2100 Bioanalyzer.

This TCR derives from a man between 50 and 59 years old with Graves' ophthalmopathy. Donor details come from another sample of the same person, matched by shared clones. Sequences were obtained from peripheral blood. This chain is built from TRBV20-1 and TRBJ1-2; a stretch of 8 junction bases matches TRBD1. The nucleotides read TGCAGTGCTAGAGTAAGCCAACGGGACAGGACTAACTATGGCTACACCTTC. This is translated as CSARVSQRDRTNYGYTF.